This T cell receptor beta chain was recorded in a study of cytomegalovirus exposure and HLA in healthy donors. Overall study results and limits: Exclusion as indistinguishable affected some V segments, including TRBV6-2 and TRBV6-3.

PCR used 60 Vbeta primers and 13 Jbeta primers. Sequencing was performed with immunoSEQ multiplex PCR; in TCRdb, only in-frame clones are kept and a portion is missing. The data show some 120,000 clones, 74% seen once. As regards this clone: Its antigen is still unknown.

The CDR3 length is 12 residues. The germline V gene encodes CDR1 GTSNPN and CDR2 SVGIG (reference sequence). V lost 1 base and J lost 5, with 6 bases in between. The source of this sequence is a human donor in good health. Sample: PBMCs. The rearrangement joins TRBV30 to TRBJ1-5; unclear D gene. The CDR3 nucleotides are TGTGCCTGGAGTGACACGCATCAGCCCCAGCATTTT. Residues: CAWSDTHQPQHF.